In its sample, the clone carrying this TCR beta chain was seen a few times. Its antigen is undetermined. TCRdb re-derived calls from the 5' RACE reads in MiXCR, one entry per CDR3 protein. The data contain some 690,000 distinct CDR3 sequences, approximately 21% of them singletons. The data are from a study of identical twins. Whole-study findings and limits: Twin pairs' shared out-of-frame alpha sequences were enriched in low generation probability. Abundant beta clonotypes from cord blood had fewer insertions, unlike memory repertoires, which showed none.

This CDR3 region has 14 residues. Germline V gene lookup returns CDR1 SGHTA and CDR2 FQGNSA. V was shortened by 1 base and J by 5 bases, with 11 bases between the two germline ends. These sequences were also reported in another study, on T cells expressing NK-cell markers. From that paper: The study found these clonotypes also leading the CD3+CD56-NKG2C+ fraction in a few donors.

This chain uses TRBV7-2 with TRBJ1-1; no definite D call. Source material: PBMCs. This TCR derives from a woman under 30 in good health. The CDR3 loop is CASSLVIGETEAFF. CDR3 in DNA: TGTGCCAGCAGCTTAGTGATCGGGGAGACTGAAGCTTTCTTT.